This is a list of T cell receptor beta chains from one sample in a study of graft-versus-host responses after intestinal transplantation. Produced via immunoSEQ multiplex PCR; TCRdb's table is partial and in-frame only. There are some 21,000 clones in the sample; 25% to 35% occur only once, and about 9.3% lies in the top ten. The material was alloreactive CD8+ T cells from a mixed lymphocyte reaction culture, obtained before intestinal transplant. Every receptor here comes from a human patient who received an intestinal transplant. Both conserved end residues are part of each CDR3. The D gene is left open where the match is weak. Part of the rows lack a size; the others show once, few, many or a class for expanded clones.

j_gene: TRBJ1-1
abundance: -
v_gene: TRBV4-1
d_gene: -
CDR3aa: CASSQVWGEAFF

j_gene: TRBJ2-3
abundance: -
v_gene: TRBV7-9
d_gene: -
CDR3aa: CASSLGGTDTQYF

j_gene: TRBJ1-1
abundance: -
v_gene: TRBV7-6
d_gene: -
CDR3aa: CASSPSWAGTEAFF

j_gene: TRBJ1-4
abundance: medium-sized
v_gene: TRBV7-9
d_gene: -
CDR3aa: CASSRVLNEKLFF

j_gene: TRBJ1-2
abundance: -
v_gene: TRBV2
d_gene: -
CDR3aa: CASSAQGKGPLTYGYTF

j_gene: TRBJ2-1
abundance: -
v_gene: TRBV6-1
d_gene: TRBD1
CDR3aa: CASSEGTGGYNEQFF

j_gene: TRBJ2-7
abundance: medium-sized
v_gene: TRBV6-6
d_gene: -
CDR3aa: CASSYSKGGTSYEQYF

j_gene: TRBJ2-2
abundance: -
v_gene: TRBV4-2
d_gene: TRBD1
CDR3aa: CASSQVRQGFGELFF

j_gene: TRBJ2-7
abundance: few
v_gene: TRBV6-6
d_gene: -
CDR3aa: CASSYSFQYEQYF

j_gene: TRBJ2-7
abundance: -
v_gene: TRBV29-1
d_gene: TRBD1
CDR3aa: CSAVSGTGTYEQYF

j_gene: TRBJ1-2
abundance: -
v_gene: TRBV4-1
d_gene: -
CDR3aa: CASSQDELFYGYTF